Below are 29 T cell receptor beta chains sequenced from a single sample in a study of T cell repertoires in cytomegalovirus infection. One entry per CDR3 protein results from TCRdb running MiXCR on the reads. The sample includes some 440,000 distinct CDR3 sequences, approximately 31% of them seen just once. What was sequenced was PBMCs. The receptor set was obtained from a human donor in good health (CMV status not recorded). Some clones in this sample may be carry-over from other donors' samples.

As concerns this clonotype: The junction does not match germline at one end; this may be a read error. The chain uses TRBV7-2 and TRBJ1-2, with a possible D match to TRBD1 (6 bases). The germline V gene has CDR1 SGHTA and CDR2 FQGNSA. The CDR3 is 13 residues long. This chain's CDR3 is CASSAQGHYVYPF. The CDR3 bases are TGTGCCAGCAGCGCACAGGGACACTATGTCTACCCCTTC.

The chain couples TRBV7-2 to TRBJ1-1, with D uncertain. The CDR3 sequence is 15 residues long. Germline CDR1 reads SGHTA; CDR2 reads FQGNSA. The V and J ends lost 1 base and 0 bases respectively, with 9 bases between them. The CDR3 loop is CASSLVTVMNTEAFF. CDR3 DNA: TGTGCCAGCAGCTTAGTCACAGTTATGAACACTGAAGCTTTCTTT.

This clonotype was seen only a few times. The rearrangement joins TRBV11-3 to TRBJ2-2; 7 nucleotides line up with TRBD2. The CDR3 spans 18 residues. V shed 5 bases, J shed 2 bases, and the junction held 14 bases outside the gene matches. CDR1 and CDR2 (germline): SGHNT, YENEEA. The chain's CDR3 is CASSLRPGRGINTGELFF. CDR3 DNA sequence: TGTGCCAGCAGCCTCCGACCAGGGCGGGGGATCAACACCGGGGAGCTGTTTTTT.

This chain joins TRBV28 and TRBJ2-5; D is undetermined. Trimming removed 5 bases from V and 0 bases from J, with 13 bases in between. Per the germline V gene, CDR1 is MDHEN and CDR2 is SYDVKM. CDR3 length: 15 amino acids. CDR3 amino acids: CASSPMTLYQETQYF. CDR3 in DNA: TGTGCCAGCAGTCCAATGACACTGTACCAAGAGACCCAGTACTTC.

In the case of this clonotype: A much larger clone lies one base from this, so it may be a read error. This chain's CDR3 is CASSSGQGFLESYTF. CDR3 coding DNA: TGTGCCAGCAGCTCGGGACAGGGGTTTTTAGAAAGCTACACCTTC. The V and J genes are TRBV7-6 and TRBJ1-2, with TRBD1 matching over 10 bases. The ends lost 4 bases at V and 9 bases at J; junction bases unmatched: 11. This CDR3 has 15 residues. Germline values: CDR1 SGHVS, CDR2 FNYEAQ.

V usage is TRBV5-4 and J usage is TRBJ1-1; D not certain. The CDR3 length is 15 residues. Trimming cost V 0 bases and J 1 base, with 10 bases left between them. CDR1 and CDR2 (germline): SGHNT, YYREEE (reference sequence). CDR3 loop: CASSLVGIRNTEAFF. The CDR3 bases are TGTGCCAGCAGCTTGGTCGGGATCCGGAACACTGAAGCTTTCTTT.

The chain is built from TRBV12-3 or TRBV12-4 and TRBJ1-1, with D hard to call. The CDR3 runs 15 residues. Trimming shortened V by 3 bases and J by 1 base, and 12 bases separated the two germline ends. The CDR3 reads CASSFNRQTNTEAFF. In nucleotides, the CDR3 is TGTGCCAGCAGTTTTAACCGGCAGACGAACACTGAAGCTTTCTTT.

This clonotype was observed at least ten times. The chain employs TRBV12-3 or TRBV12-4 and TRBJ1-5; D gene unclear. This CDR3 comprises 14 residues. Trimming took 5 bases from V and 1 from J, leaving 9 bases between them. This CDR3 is CASSPQDSNQPQHF. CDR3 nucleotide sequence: TGTGCCAGCAGTCCCCAGGACAGCAATCAGCCCCAGCATTTT.

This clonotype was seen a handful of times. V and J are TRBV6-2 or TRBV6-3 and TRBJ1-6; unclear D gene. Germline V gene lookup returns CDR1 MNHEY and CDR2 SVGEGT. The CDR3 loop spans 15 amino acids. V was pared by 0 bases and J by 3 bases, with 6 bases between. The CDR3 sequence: CASSYSYSYNSPLHF. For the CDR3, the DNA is TGTGCCAGCAGTTACTCGTACAGCTATAATTCACCCCTCCACTTT.

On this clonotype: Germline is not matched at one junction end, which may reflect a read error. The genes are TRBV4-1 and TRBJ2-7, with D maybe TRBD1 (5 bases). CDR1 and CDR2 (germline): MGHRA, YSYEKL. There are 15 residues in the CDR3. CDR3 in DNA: TGTGCCAGCAGCCAAGATAGGGCAGGGTTGTACGAGCAGTACTTC. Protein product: CASSQDRAGLYEQYF.

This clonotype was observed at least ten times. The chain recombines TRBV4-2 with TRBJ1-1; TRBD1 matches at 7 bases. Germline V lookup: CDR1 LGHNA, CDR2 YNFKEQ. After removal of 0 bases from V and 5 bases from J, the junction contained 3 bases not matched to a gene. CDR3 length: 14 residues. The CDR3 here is CASSQDPTGTEAFF. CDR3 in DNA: TGTGCCAGCAGCCAAGATCCGACAGGGACTGAAGCTTTCTTT.

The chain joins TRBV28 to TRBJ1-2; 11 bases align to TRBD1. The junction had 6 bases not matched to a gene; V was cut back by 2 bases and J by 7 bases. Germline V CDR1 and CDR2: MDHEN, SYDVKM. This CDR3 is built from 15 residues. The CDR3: CASSLRGTGGIGYTF. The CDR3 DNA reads TGTGCCAGCAGTTTACGGGGGACAGGGGGAATTGGCTACACCTTC.

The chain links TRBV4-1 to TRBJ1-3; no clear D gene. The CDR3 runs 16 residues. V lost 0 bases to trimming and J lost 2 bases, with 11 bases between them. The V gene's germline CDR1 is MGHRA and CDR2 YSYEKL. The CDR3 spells CASSQENTIPGNTIYF. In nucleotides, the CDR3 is TGCGCCAGCAGCCAAGAAAATACTATCCCTGGAAACACCATATATTTT.

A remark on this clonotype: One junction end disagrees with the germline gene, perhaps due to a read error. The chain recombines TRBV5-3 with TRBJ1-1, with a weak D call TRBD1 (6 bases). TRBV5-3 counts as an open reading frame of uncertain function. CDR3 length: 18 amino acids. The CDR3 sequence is CASSSGQKILSTNTEAFF. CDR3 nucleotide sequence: TGTGCCAGCAGCTCAGGACAGAAAATACTGAGTACGAACACTGAAGCTTTCTTT.

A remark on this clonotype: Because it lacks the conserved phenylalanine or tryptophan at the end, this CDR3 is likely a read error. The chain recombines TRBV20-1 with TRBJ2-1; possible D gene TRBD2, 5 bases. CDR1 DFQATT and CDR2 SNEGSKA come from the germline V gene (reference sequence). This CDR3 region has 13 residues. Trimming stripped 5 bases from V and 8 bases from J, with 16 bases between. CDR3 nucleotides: TGCAGTGCTGCGGGTGGAGGTCTGGATGAGCAGTTCTTA. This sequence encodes CSAAGGGLDEQFL.

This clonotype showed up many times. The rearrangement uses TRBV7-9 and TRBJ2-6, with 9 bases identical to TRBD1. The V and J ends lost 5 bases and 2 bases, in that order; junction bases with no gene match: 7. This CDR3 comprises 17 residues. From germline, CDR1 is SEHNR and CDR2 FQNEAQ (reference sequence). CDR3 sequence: CASSPQQGAPGANVLTF. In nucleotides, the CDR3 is TGTGCCAGCAGCCCCCAACAGGGGGCGCCTGGGGCCAACGTCCTGACTTTC.

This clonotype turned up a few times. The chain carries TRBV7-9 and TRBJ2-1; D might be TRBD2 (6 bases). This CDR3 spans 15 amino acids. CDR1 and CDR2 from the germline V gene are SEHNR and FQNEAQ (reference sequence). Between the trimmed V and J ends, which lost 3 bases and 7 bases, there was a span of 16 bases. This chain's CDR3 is CASSFKELALNEQFF. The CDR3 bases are TGTGCCAGCAGCTTTAAGGAACTAGCCCTAAATGAGCAGTTCTTC. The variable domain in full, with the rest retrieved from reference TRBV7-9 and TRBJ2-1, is DTGVSQNPRHKITKRGQNVTFRCDPISEHNRLYWYRQTLGQGPEFLTYFQNEAQLEKSRLLSDRFSAERPKGSFSTLEIQRTEQGDSAMYLCASSFKELALNEQFFGPGTRLTVL.

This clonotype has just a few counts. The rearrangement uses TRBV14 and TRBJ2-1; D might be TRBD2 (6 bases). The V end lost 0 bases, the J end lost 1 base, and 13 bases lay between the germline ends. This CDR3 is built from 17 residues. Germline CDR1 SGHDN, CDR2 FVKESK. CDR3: CASSQDEGGISYNEQFF. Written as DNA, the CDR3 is TGTGCCAGCAGCCAAGATGAGGGCGGGATATCCTACAATGAGCAGTTCTTC.

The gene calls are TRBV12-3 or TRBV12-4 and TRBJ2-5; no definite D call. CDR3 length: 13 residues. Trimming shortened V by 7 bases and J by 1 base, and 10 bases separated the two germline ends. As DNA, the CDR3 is TGTGCCAGCAAAATAAGGAGCCAAGAGACCCAGTACTTC. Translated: CASKIRSQETQYF.

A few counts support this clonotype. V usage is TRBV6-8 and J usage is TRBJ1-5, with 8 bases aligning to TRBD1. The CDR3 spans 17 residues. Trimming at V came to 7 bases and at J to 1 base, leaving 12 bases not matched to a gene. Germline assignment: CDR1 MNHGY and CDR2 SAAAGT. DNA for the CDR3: TGTGCCAGCATTGGGACACAGGGGGGCGGAAGCAATCAGCCCCAGCATTTT. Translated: CASIGTQGGGSNQPQHF.

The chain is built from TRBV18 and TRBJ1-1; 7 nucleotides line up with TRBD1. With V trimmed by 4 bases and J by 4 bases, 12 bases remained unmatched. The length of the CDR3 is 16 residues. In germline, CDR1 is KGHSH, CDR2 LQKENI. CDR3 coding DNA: TGTGCCAGCTCACGGTCCGAGACAGGGCTGTCCACTGAAGCTTTCTTT. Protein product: CASSRSETGLSTEAFF.

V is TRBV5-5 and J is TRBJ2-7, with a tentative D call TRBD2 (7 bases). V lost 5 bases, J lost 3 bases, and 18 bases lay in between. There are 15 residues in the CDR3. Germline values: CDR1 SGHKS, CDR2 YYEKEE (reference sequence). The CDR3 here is CASSIDQGTIYEQYF. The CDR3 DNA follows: TGTGCCAGCAGTATCGATCAGGGGACTATCTACGAGCAGTACTTC.

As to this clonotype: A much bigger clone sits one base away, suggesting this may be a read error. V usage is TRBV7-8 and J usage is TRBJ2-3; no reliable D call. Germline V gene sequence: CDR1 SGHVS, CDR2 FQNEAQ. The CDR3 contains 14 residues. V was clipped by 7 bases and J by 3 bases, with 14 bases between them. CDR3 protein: CASTLVRRTDTQYF. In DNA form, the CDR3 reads TGTGCCAGCACCCTGGTTAGACGGACAGATACGCAGTATTTT.

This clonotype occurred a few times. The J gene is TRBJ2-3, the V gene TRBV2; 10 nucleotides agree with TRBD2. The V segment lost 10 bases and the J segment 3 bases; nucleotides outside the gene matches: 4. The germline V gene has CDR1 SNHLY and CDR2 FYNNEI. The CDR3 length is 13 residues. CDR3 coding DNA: TGTGCCATCAAGCGGGGGGGAACAGATACGCAGTATTTT. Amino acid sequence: CAIKRGGTDTQYF.

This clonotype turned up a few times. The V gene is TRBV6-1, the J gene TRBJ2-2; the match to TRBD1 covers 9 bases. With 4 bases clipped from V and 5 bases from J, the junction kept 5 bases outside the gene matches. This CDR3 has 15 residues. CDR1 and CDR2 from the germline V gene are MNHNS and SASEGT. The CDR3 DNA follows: TGTGCCAGCAGTGTTAAACAGGGGGCTACCGGGGAGCTGTTTTTT. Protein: CASSVKQGATGELFF.

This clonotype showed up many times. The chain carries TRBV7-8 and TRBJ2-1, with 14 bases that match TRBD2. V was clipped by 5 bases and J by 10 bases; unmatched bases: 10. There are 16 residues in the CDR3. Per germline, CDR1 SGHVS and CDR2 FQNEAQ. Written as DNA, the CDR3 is TGTGCCAGCAGCCCACGGCGGACTAGCGGGGGGAGCGAGCAGTTCTTC. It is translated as CASSPRRTSGGSEQFF.

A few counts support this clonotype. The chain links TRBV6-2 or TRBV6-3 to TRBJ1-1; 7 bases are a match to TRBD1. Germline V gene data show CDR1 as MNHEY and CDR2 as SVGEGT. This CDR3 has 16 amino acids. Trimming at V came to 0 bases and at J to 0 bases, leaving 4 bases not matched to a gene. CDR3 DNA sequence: TGTGCCAGCAGTTACTCGACAGGGAGCATGAACACTGAAGCTTTCTTT. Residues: CASSYSTGSMNTEAFF.

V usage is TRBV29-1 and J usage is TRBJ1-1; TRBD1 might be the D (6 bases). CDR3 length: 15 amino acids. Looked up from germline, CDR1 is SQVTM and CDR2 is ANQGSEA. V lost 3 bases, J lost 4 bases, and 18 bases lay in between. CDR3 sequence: CSVDLFWGPGTEAFF. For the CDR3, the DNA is TGCAGCGTTGATCTTTTTTGGGGGCCGGGCACTGAAGCTTTCTTT.

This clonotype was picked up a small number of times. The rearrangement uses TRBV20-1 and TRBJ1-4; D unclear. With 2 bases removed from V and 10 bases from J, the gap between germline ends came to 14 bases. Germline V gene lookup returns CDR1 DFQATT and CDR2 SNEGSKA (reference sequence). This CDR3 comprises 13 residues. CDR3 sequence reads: CSARQVLSGKLFF. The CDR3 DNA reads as TGCAGTGCTAGACAGGTTCTTTCTGGAAAACTGTTTTTT.